This T cell receptor (beta chain) derives from a study of shared clonotypes between healthy human individuals. In the original workflow: ImmunoSEQ output lacked quality scores and full-length reads, limiting matched filtering. The table came from immunoSEQ multiplex PCR; TCRdb's copy has only in-frame clones and leaves some out. D and trimming come from the DNA, and the V and J calls and clone size come from that table. Of roughly 2.5 million clones in the sample, around 90% were seen once. Whole-study findings and limits: Since donors were few, the genetic and exposure-history diversity represented was limited. Sequencing of the sorted subsets was shown by rarefaction to be incomplete despite large depth.

In the case of this clone: Its antigen is not known. Distinct nucleotide sequences in the sample also encode this CDR3.

The source material was naive CD4+ T cells sorted from blood. Subset denoted: CD45RA+ positively selected. The receptor was derived from a man younger than 35 in good health.

The CDR3 nucleotides read TGCGCCAGCAGCTTGGAAGGGAGCTCCTATAATTCACCCCTCCACTTT. This sequence encodes CASSLEGSSYNSPLHF. This rearrangement joins TRBV5-1 to TRBJ1-6; D not resolved. The germline CDR1 and CDR2 sequences are SGHRS and YFSETQ. V shed 0 bases and J shed 0 bases, with 7 bases lying between them. The CDR3 runs 16 residues.